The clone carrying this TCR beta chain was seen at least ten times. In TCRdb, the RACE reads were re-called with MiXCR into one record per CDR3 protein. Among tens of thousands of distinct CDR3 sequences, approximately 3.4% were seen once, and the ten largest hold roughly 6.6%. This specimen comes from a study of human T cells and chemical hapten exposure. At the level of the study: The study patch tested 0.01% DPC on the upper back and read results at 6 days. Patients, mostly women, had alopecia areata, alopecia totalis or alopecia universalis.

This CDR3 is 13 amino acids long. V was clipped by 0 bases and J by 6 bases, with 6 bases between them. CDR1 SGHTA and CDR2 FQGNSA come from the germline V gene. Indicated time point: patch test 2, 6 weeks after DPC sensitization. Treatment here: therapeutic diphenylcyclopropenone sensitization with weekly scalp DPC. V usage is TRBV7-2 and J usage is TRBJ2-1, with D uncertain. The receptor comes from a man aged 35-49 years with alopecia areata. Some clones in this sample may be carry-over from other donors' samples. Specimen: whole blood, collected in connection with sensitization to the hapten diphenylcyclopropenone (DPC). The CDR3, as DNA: TGTGCCAGCAGCTTAGCCTACTCCAATGAGCAGTTCTTC. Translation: CASSLAYSNEQFF.